These 26 T cell receptor beta chains share one sample of origin, sequenced in a study of blood T cell repertoires in COVID-19. Data came from immunoSEQ multiplex PCR; TCRdb stores just in-frame clones and leaves some out. The profile shows about 66,000 clones, 85% to 90% of them singletons. The specimen sequenced was peripheral blood. These receptors all come from a man between 60 and 75 years old with acute or convalescent COVID-19.

The chain is built from TRBV7-2 and TRBJ1-2, with a weak D call TRBD1 (5 bases). V lost 2 bases to trimming and J lost 5 bases, with 12 bases between them. The CDR3 is 14 amino acids. Germline lookup yields CDR1 SGHTA and CDR2 FQGNSA. CDR3 sequence reads: CASSLSGAPYGYTF. The CDR3 coding sequence is TGTGCCAGCAGCTTAAGCGGGGCCCCGTATGGCTACACCTTC.

The rearrangement joins TRBV5-1 to TRBJ1-4; 10 bases match TRBD1. Per the germline V gene, CDR1 is SGHRS and CDR2 is YFSETQ. The junction had 12 bases not matched to a gene; V was cut back by 4 bases and J by 0 bases. The CDR3 spans 19 residues. CDR3 sequence: CASSPGQGPFGATNEKLFF. Here the CDR3 DNA reads TGCGCCAGCAGCCCGGGACAGGGGCCTTTCGGAGCAACTAATGAAAAACTGTTTTTT.

This clone occurred a few times. The gene calls are TRBV6-6 and TRBJ2-7; 7 bases map to TRBD1. Germline V gives CDR1 MNHNY, CDR2 SVGAGI (reference sequence). V dropped 2 bases and J dropped 7; count of bases not matched to a gene: 8. The CDR3 length is 14 residues. The CDR3 here is CASSYADRVEEQYF. CDR3 in DNA: TGTGCCAGCAGTTACGCCGACAGGGTCGAAGAGCAGTACTTC.

This chain links TRBV3-1 (or the pseudogene TRBV3-2) with TRBJ2-5; 9 bases are a match to TRBD2. The V gene end was trimmed by 3 bases and the J gene end by 1 base; junction bases not matched to a gene: 9. The germline gives CDR1 LGHDT, CDR2 YNNKEL (reference sequence). This CDR3 spans 17 amino acids. The CDR3 here is CASSQIAGEALQETQYF. In DNA form, the CDR3 reads TGTGCCAGCAGCCAGATAGCGGGGGAAGCCCTCCAAGAGACCCAGTACTTC.

This sequence joins TRBV7-9 and TRBJ2-1; the D gene is possibly TRBD1 (6 bases). Germline assignment: CDR1 SEHNR and CDR2 FQNEAQ (reference sequence). Between the trimmed V and J ends, which lost 6 bases and 5 bases, there was a span of 11 bases. CDR3 length: 13 amino acids. The CDR3 loop reads CASRRDTHNEQFF. The CDR3 region has the DNA TGTGCCAGCAGAAGGGACACCCACAATGAGCAGTTCTTC.

This clone appeared a few times. The chain links TRBV5-4 to TRBJ1-6; 10 bases are a match to TRBD1. Looked up from germline, CDR1 is SGHNT and CDR2 is YYREEE (reference sequence). The junction had 5 bases not matched to a gene; V was cut back by 4 bases and J by 7 bases. This CDR3 has 15 residues. The CDR3 sequence is CASSGGQGNNSPLHF. The CDR3 DNA sequence: TGTGCCAGCAGCGGGGGACAGGGGAACAATTCACCCCTCCACTTT. Full variable domain (outside the CDR3, taken from reference TRBV5-4 and TRBJ1-6): ETGVTQSPTHLIKTRGQQVTLRCSSQSGHNTVSWYQQALGQGPQFIFQYYREEENGRGNFPPRFSGLQFPNYSSELNVNALELDDSALYLCASSGGQGNNSPLHFGNGTRLTVT.

Only a few counts were recorded for this clone. The rearrangement links TRBV5-1 to TRBJ1-1; 8 bases line up with TRBD1. The CDR3 consists of 12 residues. CDR1 is SGHRS, CDR2 YFSETQ, per germline. J gave up 6 bases and V 4 bases, and 2 bases lay outside the gene matches. The CDR3 DNA follows: TGCGCCAGCAGCGAACAGGGGGCTGAAGCTTTCTTT. This translates into CASSEQGAEAFF.

This CDR3 reads CASSLEPVYEQYF. The CDR3 DNA reads as TGTGCCAGCAGCTTAGAACCAGTCTACGAGCAGTACTTC. The chain is built from TRBV7-9 and TRBJ2-7; D is unclear. Per germline, CDR1 SEHNR and CDR2 FQNEAQ (reference sequence). V lost 1 base and J lost 3, with 7 bases in between. The CDR3 length is 13 residues.

This clone was seen a single time. The rearrangement uses TRBV5-1 and TRBJ1-3, with a possible D match to TRBD1 (6 bases). V was pared by 0 bases and J by 3 bases, with 19 bases between. The CDR3 extends over 18 amino acids. Germline V gives CDR1 SGHRS, CDR2 YFSETQ. This CDR3 is CASSLGPSTGRYGNTIYF. Here the CDR3 DNA reads TGCGCCAGCAGCTTGGGTCCGAGTACAGGGCGTTATGGAAACACCATATATTTT.

The chain combines TRBV5-1 with TRBJ2-2; TRBD1 matches at 8 bases. The CDR3 extends over 19 amino acids. Germline V gene lookup returns CDR1 SGHRS and CDR2 YFSETQ. V shed 5 bases and J 6 bases; nucleotides not matched to a gene: 21. DNA of the CDR3: TGCGCCAGCAGTCGCGGAGGACAGGGTTCCGTGGGTTATTCCGGGGAGCTGTTTTTT. This translates into CASSRGGQGSVGYSGELFF.

The chain employs TRBV6-6 and TRBJ1-1; TRBD1 matches at 7 bases. Trimming cost V 8 bases and J 1 base; bases outside gene matches: 7. CDR3 length: 14 residues. In germline, CDR1 is MNHNY, CDR2 SVGAGI (reference sequence). CDR3 region: CASSVRQGNTEAFF. The CDR3 DNA reads as TGTGCCAGCTCGGTGAGACAGGGGAACACTGAAGCTTTCTTT.

This clone was observed a single time. CDR3 in DNA: TGTGCCAGCAGTTACTCGTGGCAGGATAACACTGAAGCTTTCTTT. It encodes CASSYSWQDNTEAFF. The rearrangement joins TRBV6-6 to TRBJ1-1, with D uncertain. This CDR3 region has 15 residues. CDR1 MNHNY and CDR2 SVGAGI come from the germline V gene (reference sequence). Deletions cut 0 bases from V and 2 bases from J, with 10 bases between.

The gene calls are TRBV9 and TRBJ2-1, with TRBD1 matching 9 bases. With 3 bases clipped from V and 6 bases from J, the junction kept 10 bases outside the gene matches. The CDR3 loop spans 16 amino acids. The germline gives CDR1 SGDLS, CDR2 YYNGEE. The DNA of the CDR3 is TGTGCCAGCAGCGGCCCCGGGACAGGGTTGGGCAATGAGCAGTTCTTC. It specifies CASSGPGTGLGNEQFF.

DNA for the CDR3: TGTGCCAGCAGGACCAGACAGTACCTCTATGGCTACACCTTC. Protein product: CASRTRQYLYGYTF. This chain uses TRBV5-4 with TRBJ1-2; perhaps TRBD1 as D (5 bases). Germline-derived CDR1 and CDR2 are SGHNT and YYREEE (reference sequence). This CDR3 has 14 amino acids. V lost 5 bases to trimming and J lost 4 bases, with 15 bases between them.

The rearrangement links TRBV6-5 to TRBJ1-4; 11 bases align to TRBD1. CDR3 length: 13 residues. Germline V gives CDR1 MNHEY, CDR2 SVGAGI. V trimming: 8 bases; J trimming: 7 bases; junction bases outside the gene matches: 3. This CDR3 is CASDGTGGEKLFF. The CDR3 DNA reads TGTGCCAGCGACGGGACAGGGGGTGAAAAACTGTTTTTT.

The rearrangement links TRBV9 to TRBJ2-6, with TRBD2 as a possible D gene (6 bases). This CDR3 is built from 18 residues. V lost 1 base and J lost 1, with 15 bases in between. CDR1 is SGDLS, CDR2 YYNGEE, per germline. The DNA of the CDR3 is TGTGCCAGCAGCGTAACCGTAAGGCGGGGTTCTGGGGCCAACGTCCTGACTTTC. It codes for CASSVTVRRGSGANVLTF.

The chain recombines TRBV3-1 (or the pseudogene TRBV3-2) with TRBJ1-3, with 10 bases identical to TRBD1. CDR1 is LGHDT and CDR2 is YNNKEL in the germline V gene (reference sequence). CDR3 length: 16 amino acids. V trimming: 4 bases; J trimming: 4 bases; junction bases outside the gene matches: 7. CDR3 protein: CASSRRQGAAGNTIYF. The CDR3 coding sequence is TGTGCCAGCAGCCGAAGACAGGGGGCGGCAGGAAACACCATATATTTT.

The chain has TRBV3-1 (or the pseudogene TRBV3-2) and TRBJ1-2, with 10 bases lining up with TRBD1. Trimming removed 1 base from V and 2 bases from J; junction bases left unmatched: 13. Germline CDR1 reads LGHDT; CDR2 reads YNNKEL (reference sequence). This CDR3 comprises 19 residues. CDR3 sequence: CASSQGWRTGGSTNYGYTF. In nucleotides, the CDR3 is TGTGCCAGCAGCCAAGGCTGGCGGACAGGGGGTTCAACGAACTATGGCTACACCTTC.

This chain links TRBV28 with TRBJ1-2; D not certain. V gave up 4 bases and J gave up 8 bases, with 11 bases separating them. This CDR3 spans 12 amino acids. Germline V lookup: CDR1 MDHEN, CDR2 SYDVKM. The CDR3 loop is CASSSGPQGYTF. CDR3 nucleotides: TGTGCCAGCAGTTCAGGCCCACAGGGCTACACCTTC.

This sequence joins TRBV7-9 and TRBJ1-2, with D tentatively TRBD1 (6 bases). Germline V gene data show CDR1 as SEHNR and CDR2 as FQNEAQ (reference sequence). CDR3 length: 15 amino acids. Trimming cost V 5 bases and J 7 bases, with 20 bases left between them. The CDR3 region is CASSPRGGEASGYTF. The CDR3 bases are TGTGCCAGCAGCCCTCGAGGGGGGGAGGCGAGTGGCTACACCTTC.

The chain recombines TRBV5-4 with TRBJ2-2; D perhaps matches TRBD2 (5 bases). Germline V lookup: CDR1 SGHNT, CDR2 YYREEE (reference sequence). V was trimmed by 3 bases and J by 2 bases, leaving 14 bases between them. CDR3 length: 16 amino acids. CDR3 bases: TGTGCCAGCAGCTATGATAGCCGGGGAAACACCGGGGAGCTGTTTTTT. The encoded protein is CASSYDSRGNTGELFF.

The chain carries TRBV12-5 and TRBJ2-3; TRBD2 matches 7 bases. V lost 1 base and J lost 7; bases outside the gene matches: 11. Germline CDR1 reads LGHNT; CDR2 reads FRNRAP. The CDR3 covers 16 residues. The CDR3 loop is CASGLGVSRSGNTQYF. In DNA, the CDR3 is TGTGCTAGTGGTTTGGGAGTTAGCCGAAGCGGGAATACGCAGTATTTT.

Here the CDR3 DNA reads TGTGCCAGCAGCCGACAGGGGCCCTACGAGCAGTACTTC. Encoded protein: CASSRQGPYEQYF. The chain joins TRBV3-1 (or the pseudogene TRBV3-2) to TRBJ2-7; TRBD1 matches 8 bases. CDR1 LGHDT and CDR2 YNNKEL come from the germline V gene (reference sequence). The trim removed 4 bases at V and 2 bases at J, leaving 1 base unmatched. The CDR3 length is 13 residues.

The CDR3 nucleotides are TGTGCCAGCAGCCCACAGGTGGTTCTCTCCTACGAGCAGTACTTC. This gives the protein CASSPQVVLSYEQYF. This chain links TRBV3-1 (or the pseudogene TRBV3-2) with TRBJ2-7; D perhaps matches TRBD1 (5 bases). The V end lost 4 bases, the J end lost 0 bases, and 13 bases lay between the germline ends. CDR1 is LGHDT and CDR2 is YNNKEL in the germline V gene (reference sequence). This CDR3 is 15 amino acids long.

The chain uses TRBV19 and TRBJ2-4; a weak D match, TRBD2 (5 bases). CDR1 and CDR2 from the germline V gene are LNHDA and SQIVND (reference sequence). The CDR3 totals 13 residues. The ends were cut back, 9 bases at V and 0 bases at J, with 9 bases in the middle. The CDR3 is CARLALAKNIQYF. In DNA, the CDR3 is TGTGCCAGGCTAGCACTAGCCAAAAACATTCAGTACTTC.

This chain links TRBV6-5 with TRBJ1-1, with 8 bases fitting TRBD1. The germline CDR1 and CDR2 sequences are MNHEY and SVGAGI. V lost 6 bases, J lost 6 bases, and 6 bases stayed unmatched. This CDR3 region has 13 residues. The CDR3 DNA is TGTGCCAGCAGGACAGGGGTCGTCGCTGAAGCTTTCTTT. Translation: CASRTGVVAEAFF.